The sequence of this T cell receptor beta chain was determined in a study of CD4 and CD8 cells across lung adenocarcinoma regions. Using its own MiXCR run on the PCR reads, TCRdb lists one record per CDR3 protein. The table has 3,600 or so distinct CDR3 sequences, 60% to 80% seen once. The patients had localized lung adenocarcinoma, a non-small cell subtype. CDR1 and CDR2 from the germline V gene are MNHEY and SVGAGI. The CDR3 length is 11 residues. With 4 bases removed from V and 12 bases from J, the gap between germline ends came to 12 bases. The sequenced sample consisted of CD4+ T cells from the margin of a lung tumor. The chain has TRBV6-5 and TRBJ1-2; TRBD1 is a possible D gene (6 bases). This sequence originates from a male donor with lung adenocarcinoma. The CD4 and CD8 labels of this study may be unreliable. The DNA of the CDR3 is TGTGCCAGCAGTTTAGGGGGAGAACACACCTTC. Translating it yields CASSLGGEHTF.